These T cell receptor beta chains were read from a single sample in a study of OX40 agonist ivuxolimab in advanced cancers. TCRdb keeps only in-frame clones here, not all; method: immunoSEQ multiplex PCR. Among about 84,000 clones listed, around nine tenths were seen once. This specimen was CD4+ or CD8+ T cells sorted from blood, taken in a trial of the OX40 agonist ivuxolimab. Source of these receptors: an adult with an advanced solid tumor such as melanoma, head and neck, liver or kidney cancer. The CDR3 runs from the conserved cysteine through the conserved F or W. Each record gives: V gene, clone size, D gene, J gene, CDR3 DNA, CDR3 protein. A D gene is named only where the DNA matches it firmly. Clone size is not always given. Where it is, it says once, few, many or a class for expanded clones.

>TRBV11-1|.|TRBD1|TRBJ1-2
TGTGCCAGCAGCTCCAATCCGGGACAGGGGAATGGCTACACCTTC
CASSSNPGQGNGYTF
>TRBV2|once|.|TRBJ1-4
TGTGCCAGCAGGACACTTTCAACTAATGAAAAACTGTTTTTT
CASRTLSTNEKLFF
>TRBV12-5|once|.|TRBJ1-1
TGTGCTAGTGGGGATGATGGGCTTCGGAACACTGAAGCTTTCTTT
CASGDDGLRNTEAFF
>TRBV7-9|.|.|TRBJ2-7
TGTGCCAGCAGCCCACAGGGTGCGGCGGAGCAGTACTTC
CASSPQGAAEQYF
>TRBV18|.|.|TRBJ2-2
TGTGCCAGCTCAAGGGTCGATAACACCGGGGAGCTGTTTTTT
CASSRVDNTGELFF
>TRBV9|.|TRBD1|TRBJ2-3
TGTGCCAGCAGCTTATCCGGGACAGGGAACGCAGATACGCAGTATTTT
CASSLSGTGNADTQYF
>TRBV7-2|.|TRBD1|TRBJ2-3
TGTGCCAGCAGCCAGGGGGCGCGATCCGATACGCAGTATTTT
CASSQGARSDTQYF
>TRBV5-5|.|TRBD1|TRBJ2-7
TGTGCCAGCAGCCCGGGGACAGGGGGCTACGAGCAGTACTTC
CASSPGTGGYEQYF
>TRBV5-1|.|TRBD2|TRBJ2-3
TGCGCCAGCAGCTTGGTACTAGCGGGAGGGGCAGATACGCAGTATTTT
CASSLVLAGGADTQYF
>TRBV14|.|.|TRBJ1-1
TGTGCCAGCAGCCGATTAGGGGGGCGCACTGAAGCTTTCTTT
CASSRLGGRTEAFF
>TRBV2|.|.|TRBJ1-2
TGTGCCAGCAGTATGATAAGGGCCGGTAACTATGGCTACACCTTC
CASSMIRAGNYGYTF
>TRBV19|once|.|TRBJ1-4
TGTGCCAGTAAGGGGCTCCCGCCGGAAAAACTGTTTTTT
CASKGLPPEKLFF
>TRBV5-4|.|.|TRBJ1-4
TGTGCCAGCAGCGATTCAAGGGGTGAAAAACTGTTTTTT
CASSDSRGEKLFF
>TRBV6-5|.|.|TRBJ2-5
TGTGCCAGCGCCCGGGGGGAGACCCAGTACTTC
CASARGETQYF
>TRBV5-1|.|.|TRBJ2-2
TGCGCCAGCAGGGTGACAACGAACACCGGGGAGCTGTTTTTT
CASRVTTNTGELFF
>TRBV18|once|.|TRBJ2-1
TGTGCCAGCACTAACCTAGCGTCCCCAATGGGCGATGAGCAGTTCTTC
CASTNLASPMGDEQFF
>TRBV19|.|TRBD2|TRBJ2-1
TGTGCCAGTAGTATAAGAATAGCGGGGGGGGACAATGAGCAGTTCTTC
CASSIRIAGGDNEQFF
>TRBV19|once|TRBD1|TRBJ2-7
TGTGCCAGTAGTCCCGGCCCCGGGACAGGGGCTAACGCCTTCTACGAGCAGTACTTC
CASSPGPGTGANAFYEQYF
>TRBV18|.|TRBD1|TRBJ1-5
TGTGCCAGCTCACAAACCGGGACAGGGTTTGGCAATCAGCCCCAGCATTTT
CASSQTGTGFGNQPQHF
>TRBV7-8|few|TRBD1|TRBJ1-2
TGTGCCAGCAGCTTGGACAGGGGAGAGGTCGGCTACACCTTC
CASSLDRGEVGYTF
>TRBV9|.|TRBD1|TRBJ2-1
TGTGCCAGCAGCATTACCGGGACAGGTAATAATGAGCAGTTCTTC
CASSITGTGNNEQFF
>TRBV5-1|.|TRBD2|TRBJ2-3
TGCGCCAGCACTCTAGCGGGGGCTAGCACAGATACGCAGTATTTT
CASTLAGASTDTQYF
>TRBV11-2|.|TRBD1|TRBJ2-6
TGTGCCAGCACTTGGGACAGTAACTCTGGGGCCAACGTCCTGACTTTC
CASTWDSNSGANVLTF
>TRBV27|.|TRBD1|TRBJ1-4
TGTGCCAGCAGTTTTTTCAGGGGGAATGAAAAACTGTTTTTT
CASSFFRGNEKLFF
>TRBV27|.|TRBD2|TRBJ2-1
TGTGCCAGCAGGTTAGATTGGACTAGCGGGACTTACAATGAGCAGTTCTTC
CASRLDWTSGTYNEQFF
>TRBV11-2|.|TRBD1|TRBJ1-1
TGTGCCAGCAGCAGAATACAGGGGGGGTTGGGCGAAGAAGCTTTCTTT
CASSRIQGGLGEEAFF
>TRBV6-5|.|.|TRBJ2-7
TGTGCCAGCAGTTACATCGTCCAAGGTTCCTACGAGCAGTACTTC
CASSYIVQGSYEQYF
>TRBV30|once|.|TRBJ2-2
TGTGCCTGGAGTGTAGGTCATGGGACGGGGTCTATCACCGGGGAGCTGTTTTTT
CAWSVGHGTGSITGELFF
>TRBV7-9|.|TRBD2|TRBJ2-1
TGTGCCAGCAGCTTAGATGGGGCGGGAGTTGAGCAGTTCTTC
CASSLDGAGVEQFF
>TRBV6-1|.|.|TRBJ1-4
TGTGCCAGCAGTGGGACTGCGTGGGGCCTTGCAACTAATGAAAAACTGTTTTTT
CASSGTAWGLATNEKLFF
>TRBV6-5|.|TRBD1|TRBJ2-7
TGTGCCAGCAACGCGCTGACAGGGGCGAGCGAGCAGTACTTC
CASNALTGASEQYF
>TRBV10-2|.|TRBD2|TRBJ2-7
TGCGCCAGCAGTGAGCCCGGGACTAGCGGGGGGAGTTACGAGCAGTACTTC
CASSEPGTSGGSYEQYF
>TRBV11-2|.|.|TRBJ1-2
TGTGCCAGCAATAAGGGGAATCTTAACTATGGCTACACCTTC
CASNKGNLNYGYTF
>TRBV27|.|TRBD1|TRBJ2-7
TGTGCCAGCAGTCACAGGGGTGGCGAGCAGTACTTC
CASSHRGGEQYF
>TRBV5-1|.|TRBD1|TRBJ2-1
TGCGCCAGCAGCTTGCGACAGGGAAGTGATAATGAGCAGTTCTTC
CASSLRQGSDNEQFF
>TRBV5-1|.|.|TRBJ1-1
TGCGCCAGCAGTCGGGAATTCCGGAACACTGAAGCTTTCTTT
CASSREFRNTEAFF
>TRBV5-1|.|.|TRBJ2-5
TGCGCCAGCAGGTTGACAGGCCAAGAGACCCAGTACTTC
CASRLTGQETQYF
>TRBV6-1|.|.|TRBJ1-2
TGTGCCAGCAGTGAAGTACATCACAACTATGGCTACACCTTC
CASSEVHHNYGYTF
>TRBV29-1|.|.|TRBJ2-4
TGCAGCAGTGTTGGAAAGGACATTCAGTACTTC
CSSVGKDIQYF
>TRBV2|.|TRBD1|TRBJ1-1
TGTGCCAGCAGGACAGGGTGGAACACTGAAGCTTTCTTT
CASRTGWNTEAFF
>TRBV5-1|.|.|TRBJ2-7
TGCGCCAGCAGCGGAGTTCGGGGGACCTACGAGCAGTACTTC
CASSGVRGTYEQYF
>TRBV28|.|TRBD2|TRBJ2-5
TGTGCCAGCAGTCCTACCGGGACTAGAACTCTAGAGACCCAGTACTTC
CASSPTGTRTLETQYF
>TRBV25-1|.|.|TRBJ2-2
TGTGCCAGCAGTGATCTATCAGGGAACACCGGGGAGCTGTTTTTT
CASSDLSGNTGELFF
>TRBV7-9|.|TRBD1|TRBJ2-1
TGTGCCAGCAGCTGGGGACAGGGGCTACAGCATAAGTTCTTC
CASSWGQGLQHKFF
>TRBV5-1|.|.|TRBJ1-2
TGCGCCAGCAGAGTTAGTGGCCTGGACTATGGCTACACCTTC
CASRVSGLDYGYTF
>TRBV5-1|.|.|TRBJ2-6
TGCGCCAGCAGCTTGGCGGGGGCTGGGGCCAACGTCCTGACTTTC
CASSLAGAGANVLTF
>TRBV9|.|.|TRBJ1-1
TGTGCCAGCAGCGTAGGTTTGGGGGACGGTGACACTGAAGCTTTCTTT
CASSVGLGDGDTEAFF
>TRBV6-1|.|TRBD1|TRBJ2-7
TGTGCCAGCAGTGAAACCGGGACAGCTTCCTACGAGCAGTACTTC
CASSETGTASYEQYF
>TRBV7-2|.|TRBD1|TRBJ1-1
TGTGCCAGCAGCTTAGCGTCGACACACAGGGGCACTGAAGCTTTCTTT
CASSLASTHRGTEAFF
>TRBV2|.|TRBD2|TRBJ2-2
TGTGCCAGCAGACGACTAGCGGGAGGGCCCGGGGAGCTGTTTTTT
CASRRLAGGPGELFF
>TRBV7-6|.|.|TRBJ1-3
TGTGCCAGCAGCTTAGGGCTCTCTGGAAACACCATATATTTT
CASSLGLSGNTIYF
>TRBV9|.|.|TRBJ2-2
TGTGCCAGCAGCGTAGGCTCTTCAACCACCACCGGGGAGCTGTTTTTT
CASSVGSSTTTGELFF
>TRBV11-2|.|TRBD1|TRBJ2-1
TGTGCCAGCAGCTTGGACAGGGTTAGGATGCAGTTCTTC
CASSLDRVRMQFF
>TRBV6-6|.|.|TRBJ1-1
TGTGCCAGCAGGAGAACAGGGCAGAACACTGAAGCTTTCTTT
CASRRTGQNTEAFF
>TRBV4-1|.|.|TRBJ2-1
TGCGCCAGCAGCCAAGTTGATGACTACGGGCGCGAGCAGTTCTTC
CASSQVDDYGREQFF
>TRBV6-1|.|TRBD2|TRBJ2-3
TGTGCCAGCAGTGAAGTTGCGGGAGCGGGCACAGATACGCAGTATTTT
CASSEVAGAGTDTQYF
>TRBV6-5|.|.|TRBJ2-1
TGTGCCAGCAGTCTTAAGCTCTACAATGAGCAGTTCTTC
CASSLKLYNEQFF
>TRBV6-5|.|TRBD2|TRBJ2-7
TGTGCCAGCAGCCCCGGGGGGGCGGTAGGCGAGCAGTACTTC
CASSPGGAVGEQYF
>TRBV11-2|.|TRBD2|TRBJ2-1
TGTGCCAGCAGCTCCGGGACTAGCCCCTACAATGAGCAGTTCTTC
CASSSGTSPYNEQFF